This T cell receptor beta chain derives from a study of blood T cell repertoires in COVID-19. Those designated as exposed participants met a COVID-19 case within 2 weeks before study entry. Data came from immunoSEQ multiplex PCR; TCRdb stores just in-frame clones and leaves some out. In the table there are 350,000 or so clones, about 90% of which are singletons. The clonotype comes from a woman aged 25 to 39 who had been exposed to COVID-19. Sequenced sample: PBMCs or T cells enriched from blood (not recorded which).

The CDR3, as DNA: TGTGCCACCAGCAGAGCTGGGGGACTCACAGATACGCAGTATTTT. Translated: CATSRAGGLTDTQYF. This rearrangement joins TRBV15 to TRBJ2-3; perhaps TRBD2 as D (6 bases). The V gene lost 1 base and the J gene lost 2 bases, with 10 bases spanning the gap. Per the germline V gene, CDR1 is LNHNV and CDR2 is YYDKDF (reference sequence). The CDR3 consists of 15 residues.